One and the same sample provided the 2 T cell receptor beta chains below, sequenced in a study of cytomegalovirus exposure and HLA in healthy donors. 13 Jbeta primers and 60 Vbeta primers were used for the PCR. Measured with immunoSEQ multiplex PCR; TCRdb has only the in-frame clones, and not every one. This table has 70,000 to 100,000 clones, 80% appearing once. Specimen: PBMCs. The receptors shown here come from a man aged 18-30 years in good health and CMV-seronegative.

The chain employs TRBV28 and TRBJ1-2, with TRBD1 identical over 7 bases. With 5 bases clipped from V and 7 bases from J, the junction kept 4 bases outside the gene matches. CDR1 and CDR2 (germline): MDHEN, SYDVKM. The CDR3 runs 12 residues. The CDR3 DNA reads TGTGCCAGCAGTGACAGGGTTGGTGGCTACACCTTC. Protein product: CASSDRVGGYTF.

This chain links TRBV19 with TRBJ1-1; tentative D call: TRBD1 (6 bases). The V gene's germline CDR1 is LNHDA and CDR2 SQIVND (reference sequence). Trimming took off 2 bases at V and 7 bases at J, with 17 bases between the two ends. This CDR3 comprises 15 residues. The chain's CDR3 is CASSIMGAGVLEAFF. DNA of the CDR3: TGTGCCAGTAGTATAATGGGAGCAGGGGTACTTGAAGCTTTCTTT.